A single sample gave rise to the 15 T cell receptor beta chains below, sequenced in a study of blood T cell repertoires in COVID-19. Produced via immunoSEQ multiplex PCR; TCRdb's table is partial and in-frame only. The profile shows about 230,000 clones, just over 85% of them singletons. The material sequenced was peripheral blood. The source is a man aged 45-60 years with COVID-19, enrolled during active disease.

The rearrangement links TRBV9 to TRBJ2-3, with unresolved D. This CDR3 has 14 residues. CDR1 and CDR2 from the germline V gene are SGDLS and YYNGEE. V lost 3 bases and J 7 bases, leaving 15 bases between the germline ends. CDR3 DNA sequence: TGTGCCAGCAGCGAGTCCTTTCTAGAAAATACGCAGTATTTT. It is translated as CASSESFLENTQYF.

The J gene is TRBJ1-1, the V gene TRBV29-1; a possible D gene is TRBD1 (5 bases). The V gene lost 5 bases and the J gene lost 2 bases, with 9 bases spanning the gap. Germline V gives CDR1 SQVTM, CDR2 ANQGSEA. CDR3 length: 12 residues. The CDR3 DNA follows: TGCAGCGTTCTGACAGTTAACACTGAAGCTTTCTTT. Translation gives CSVLTVNTEAFF.

The gene calls are TRBV5-5 and TRBJ2-5, with 7 nucleotides matching TRBD1. The CDR3 consists of 14 residues. Germline V gene sequence: CDR1 SGHKS, CDR2 YYEKEE (reference sequence). With V trimmed by 3 bases and J by 2 bases, 4 bases remained unmatched. In nucleotides, the CDR3 is TGTGCCAGCAGCTCGTGGACAGGACAAGAGACCCAGTACTTC. This encodes CASSSWTGQETQYF.

The J gene is TRBJ2-5, the V gene TRBV27; 7 bases are a match to TRBD2. The CDR3 is 14 amino acids. Germline CDR1 reads MNHEY; CDR2 reads SMNVEV (reference sequence). V trimming: 3 bases; J trimming: 7 bases; junction bases outside the gene matches: 8. The CDR3 sequence: CASSLTGGAGTQYF. The CDR3 DNA sequence: TGTGCCAGCAGTTTGACGGGGGGAGCGGGGACCCAGTACTTC.

This chain uses TRBV12-5 with TRBJ2-7; D might be TRBD2 (6 bases). V was cut by 9 bases and J by 3 bases, with 21 bases left in between. This CDR3 is 15 amino acids long. The germline V gene encodes CDR1 LGHNT and CDR2 FRNRAP. CDR3 in amino acids: CARIPTGTLCYEQYF. CDR3 DNA: TGTGCTAGGATACCAACCGGGACTCTGTGCTACGAGCAGTACTTC.

The chain couples TRBV19 to TRBJ2-1; 10 bases agree with TRBD2. Per the germline V gene, CDR1 is LNHDA and CDR2 is SQIVND (reference sequence). CDR3 length equals 15 residues. The V gene end was trimmed by 8 bases and the J gene end by 6 bases; junction bases not matched to a gene: 10. This CDR3 reads CASGGAGGPGNEQFF. In DNA, the CDR3 is TGTGCCAGTGGAGGAGCGGGAGGGCCCGGCAATGAGCAGTTCTTC.

The V gene is TRBV7-2, the J gene TRBJ1-1; possibly TRBD1 for D (6 bases). This CDR3 is built from 15 residues. The ends were cut back, 6 bases at V and 5 bases at J, with 19 bases in the middle. Germline assignment: CDR1 SGHTA and CDR2 FQGNSA. The CDR3 DNA follows: TGTGCCAGCAGTTTCTCCCGCGTAGGGGGAACTGAAGCTTTCTTT. This gives the protein CASSFSRVGGTEAFF.

About this clone itself: One junction end does not reproduce the germline sequence, and a read error may be involved. This chain links TRBV7-9 with TRBJ2-1; the match to TRBD2 covers 10 bases. The germline V gene encodes CDR1 SEHNR and CDR2 FQNEAQ (reference sequence). The CDR3 has 15 amino acids. The CDR3 protein is CASSLAGELKDEQFF. CDR3 coding DNA: TGTGCCAGCAGCCTAGCGGGAGAGCTTAAGGATGAGCAGTTCTTC.

The rearrangement uses TRBV28 and TRBJ1-1; maybe TRBD1 (5 bases). This CDR3 has 13 residues. The V end was cut by 10 bases, the J end by 1 base, with 13 bases between. Per germline, CDR1 MDHEN and CDR2 SYDVKM. DNA for the CDR3: TGTGCCACCAACGTCGGGGGGAACACTGAAGCTTTCTTT. Its translation is CATNVGGNTEAFF.

A single count supports this clone. This chain connects TRBV7-9 to TRBJ1-6; D perhaps matches TRBD1 (6 bases). Germline values: CDR1 SEHNR, CDR2 FQNEAQ (reference sequence). CDR3 size: 15 residues. V gave up 1 base and J gave up 7 bases, with 11 bases separating them. DNA for the CDR3: TGTGCCAGCAGCTTAGGGCCAGGGGAAAATTCACCCCTCCACTTT. Translation gives CASSLGPGENSPLHF. The full variable domain, its missing parts supplied by reference TRBV7-9 and TRBJ1-6, is DTGVSQNPRHKITKRGQNVTFRCDPISEHNRLYWYRQTLGQGPEFLTYFQNEAQLEKSRLLSDRFSAERPKGSFSTLEIQRTEQGDSAMYLCASSLGPGENSPLHFGNGTRLTVT.

A few counts support this clone. The V call is TRBV7-3, the J call TRBJ2-1; 7 nucleotides align to TRBD2. The junction had 10 bases not matched to a gene; V was cut back by 2 bases and J by 9 bases. Germline values: CDR1 SGHTA, CDR2 FQGTGA. The CDR3 spans 15 residues. CDR3 sequence (DNA): TGTGCCAGCAGCTTATGGACTAGGGGTCCAGCTGAGCAGTTCTTC. This encodes CASSLWTRGPAEQFF.

Only a few counts were recorded for this clone. Other DNA sequences in the same sample also yield this CDR3. This chain joins TRBV18 and TRBJ1-5; 7 bases map to TRBD1. J was trimmed by 2 bases and V by 6 bases; bases with no gene match: 4. The germline gives CDR1 KGHSH, CDR2 LQKENI. There are 14 residues in the CDR3. The CDR3 DNA sequence: TGTGCCAGCTCTCCAGACAGGGGCAATCAGCCCCAGCATTTT. As protein: CASSPDRGNQPQHF.

This sequence joins TRBV18 and TRBJ1-1; perhaps TRBD1 as D (6 bases). CDR1 and CDR2 from the germline V gene are KGHSH and LQKENI. The CDR3 contains 16 residues. Trimming left V 1 base short and J 2 bases short, with 14 bases between. CDR3 protein: CASSPRSGTTNTEAFF. CDR3 nucleotide sequence: TGTGCCAGCTCACCACGTTCGGGGACAACCAACACTGAAGCTTTCTTT. Variable domain in full (rest from reference TRBV18 and TRBJ1-1): NAGVMQNPRHLVRRRGQEARLRCSPMKGHSHVYWYRQLPEEGLKFMVYLQKENIIDESGMPKERFSAEFPKEGPSILRIQQVVRGDSAAYFCASSPRSGTTNTEAFFGQGTRLTVV.

The genes are TRBV10-3 and TRBJ2-3, with 9 bases aligning to TRBD1. The CDR3 totals 16 residues. CDR1 and CDR2 from the germline V gene are ENHRY and SYGVKD. V was pared by 8 bases and J by 4 bases, with 13 bases of the junction left unmatched. The CDR3, as DNA: TGTGCCATCCAGGGAACAGGGGGCGATCGTCCAGATACGCAGTATTTT. Protein: CAIQGTGGDRPDTQYF.

The chain employs TRBV12-3 or TRBV12-4 and TRBJ1-1; D call uncertain. The germline V and J ends were trimmed by 5 bases and 1 base, with 8 bases remaining between them. This CDR3 spans 13 amino acids. CDR3 in amino acids: CASSISGNTEAFF. DNA of the CDR3: TGTGCCAGCAGTATAAGCGGGAACACTGAAGCTTTCTTT.